This entry features one TCR beta chain sequence. Germline is not matched at one junction end, which may reflect a read error. This sample was taken from a study of blood T cells in healthy people across ages. The CDR3 totals 13 residues. Germline-derived CDR1 and CDR2 are LGHNA and YSLEER. Sample-barcoded 5' priming and a J-beta primer mix drove a second PCR of about 6 to 12 cycles. Carrying 12 random nucleotides, a template-switch adaptor labeled each individual cDNA molecule. TCRdb called the 5' RACE reads again in MiXCR, with one record for every CDR3 protein. The sample carries roughly 1,100,000 distinct CDR3 sequences, roughly 24% recorded once. The data were also submitted as part of a second study, on T cells of mothers and their children. This second study notes: Second-PCR primer M1S introduced sample barcodes and 2-4 random nucleotides.

The clonotype was recovered from a girl aged 2 to 10 in good health. The rearrangement joins TRBV4-3 to TRBJ2-7; D is uncertain. Material for sequencing was blood. The CDR3 reads CTSSQVEISEQYF. The CDR3 bases are TGCACCAGCAGCCAAGTGGAGATTAGCGAGCAGTACTTC.